Listed here are 21 T cell receptor beta chains from one sample, sequenced in a study of shared clonotypes between healthy human individuals. Clones were sequenced by immunoSEQ multiplex PCR, and TCRdb holds only the in-frame ones, with some missing. The sample has roughly 2,300,000 clones, about nine tenths seen once. What was sequenced was naive CD4+ T cells from PBMCs. Subset given: CD45RA+ positively selected. Every receptor here comes from a man aged 18 to 29 in good health. Some clones in this sample may be carry-over from other donors' samples.

This clone was detected only once. The rearrangement links TRBV7-8 to TRBJ2-1, with D perhaps given as TRBD1 or TRBD2 (5 bases each). There are 15 residues in the CDR3. Per germline, CDR1 SGHVS and CDR2 FQNEAQ. The ends were cut back, 3 bases at V and 7 bases at J, with 16 bases in the middle. The CDR3 DNA follows: TGTGCCAGCAGCTTTCTGGCGGTGGGACCTAATGAGCAGTTCTTC. Its protein is CASSFLAVGPNEQFF.

This chain connects TRBV7-2 to TRBJ2-3; 9 nucleotides match TRBD2. The CDR3 contains 16 residues. Losses at the gene ends were 5 bases for V and 10 bases for J; bases not matched to a gene: 16. Germline V gene lookup returns CDR1 SGHTA and CDR2 FQGNSA. CDR3 sequence: CASSLGSGGGRGAQYF. CDR3 sequence (DNA): TGTGCCAGCAGCCTGGGTAGCGGGGGCGGCCGCGGGGCGCAGTATTTT.

In this sample, this clone turned up a few times. J is TRBJ1-2 and V is TRBV6-1; D remains ambiguous. Looked up from germline, CDR1 is MNHNS and CDR2 is SASEGT. Deletions cut 4 bases from V and 3 bases from J, with 15 bases between. The CDR3 length is 15 residues. The CDR3 reads CASSVAGDTHYGYTF. The CDR3, as DNA: TGTGCCAGCAGTGTAGCAGGCGACACCCACTATGGCTACACCTTC.

Comments on this clone: The same CDR3 can be traced to other DNA sequences in this sample. This chain links TRBV19 with TRBJ2-1; possible D gene TRBD1, 5 bases. Germline V gene lookup returns CDR1 LNHDA and CDR2 SQIVND (reference sequence). With 2 bases removed from V and 9 bases from J, the gap between germline ends came to 8 bases. The CDR3 length is 12 residues. CDR3 DNA sequence: TGTGCCAGTAGTATATCTAGGGGTGAGCAGTTCTTC. It yields the protein CASSISRGEQFF. Supplemented by reference TRBV19 and TRBJ2-1, the full variable domain reads DGGITQSPKYLFRKEGQNVTLSCEQNLNHDAMYWYRQDPGQGLRLIYYSQIVNDFQKGDIAEGYSVSREKKESFPLTVTSAQKNPTAFYLCASSISRGEQFFGPGTRLTVL.

The chain employs TRBV19 and TRBJ1-5, with unresolved D. Trimming removed 6 bases at V and 9 bases at J, with 15 bases between. The germline V gene encodes CDR1 LNHDA and CDR2 SQIVND (reference sequence). This CDR3 is built from 13 residues. The CDR3 spells CASSPSGFGPQHF. CDR3 in DNA: TGTGCCAGTAGCCCCTCGGGATTCGGGCCCCAGCATTTT.

As for this clone: Other DNA sequences within the sample encode an identical CDR3. The V gene is TRBV5-1, the J gene TRBJ2-2, with TRBD1 as a possible D gene (6 bases). V lost 3 bases to trimming and J lost 1 base, with 10 bases between them. Germline CDR1 and CDR2: SGHRS and YFSETQ. The length of the CDR3 is 15 residues. CDR3 sequence reads: CASSSTGLNTGELFF. The CDR3 nucleotides are TGCGCCAGCAGCTCGACAGGACTGAACACCGGGGAGCTGTTTTTT.

This sequence joins TRBV28 and TRBJ2-7, with D perhaps matching TRBD1 or TRBD2 (5 bases each). The CDR3 is made up of 15 amino acids. Germline CDR1 and CDR2: MDHEN and SYDVKM. V gave up 5 bases and J gave up 1 base, with 15 bases separating them. The CDR3 bases are TGTGCCAGCAGTCGGGTGAGGGGTTTTTCCTACGAGCAGTACTTC. This codes for CASSRVRGFSYEQYF.

The CDR3 protein is CASTPSRMNTEAFF. CDR3 nucleotide sequence: TGTGCCAGCACTCCTTCTCGTATGAACACTGAAGCTTTCTTT. The chain couples TRBV4-2 to TRBJ1-1, with unresolved D. V lost 7 bases, J lost 0 bases, and 12 bases lay in between. The CDR3 extends over 14 amino acids. Germline assignment: CDR1 LGHNA and CDR2 YNFKEQ.

This chain joins TRBV9 and TRBJ1-3; D is uncertain. CDR1 is SGDLS, CDR2 YYNGEE, per germline. CDR3 length: 12 amino acids. Deletions cut 3 bases from V and 6 bases from J, with 7 bases between. The CDR3 is CASSASQNTIYF. DNA of the CDR3: TGTGCCAGCAGCGCCTCCCAAAACACCATATATTTT.

This clone was found a few times. Other DNA sequences in this specimen translate into the identical CDR3. The V call is TRBV5-1, the J call TRBJ1-1; D not resolved. The CDR3 sequence is 12 residues long. Germline V lookup: CDR1 SGHRS, CDR2 YFSETQ. V lost 0 bases to trimming and J lost 4 bases, with 4 bases between them. The CDR3 here is CASSLEGTEAFF. DNA for the CDR3: TGCGCCAGCAGCTTGGAGGGCACTGAAGCTTTCTTT.

This clone was seen a few times. The same CDR3 is also encoded by other DNA sequences in this sample. The gene calls are TRBV6-4 and TRBJ1-1; D gene uncertain. Germline-derived CDR1 and CDR2 are MRHNA and SNTAGT. The germline V and J ends were trimmed by 6 bases and 0 bases, with 8 bases remaining between them. This CDR3 is 13 amino acids long. The CDR3 here is CASSREVNTEAFF. As DNA, the CDR3 is TGTGCCAGCAGCAGAGAAGTGAACACTGAAGCTTTCTTT.

This chain links TRBV15 with TRBJ2-1; 12 nucleotides agree with TRBD2. The V segment lost 4 bases and the J segment 4 bases; nucleotides outside the gene matches: 17. This CDR3 region has 20 residues. CDR1 and CDR2 from the germline V gene are LNHNV and YYDKDF (reference sequence). The CDR3 DNA reads as TGTGCCACCAGCACCCTCGTGGCTAGCGGGAGGGCCGGGGGGTACAATGAGCAGTTCTTC. The encoded protein is CATSTLVASGRAGGYNEQFF. The variable domain in full, with the rest retrieved from reference TRBV15 and TRBJ2-1, is DAMVIQNPRYQVTQFGKPVTLSCSQTLNHNVMYWYQQKSSQAPKLLFHYYDKDFNNEADTPDNFQSRRPNTSFCFLDIRSPGLGDTAMYLCATSTLVASGRAGGYNEQFFGPGTRLTVL.

Of note for this clone: Other nucleotide sequences in the sample specify the same CDR3. The chain is built from TRBV6-1 and TRBJ2-5, with unresolved D. CDR3 length equals 14 residues. CDR1 is MNHNS, CDR2 SASEGT, per germline. V lost 1 base to trimming and J lost 5 bases, with 11 bases between them. The CDR3 sequence: CASSEVGGRETQYF. For the CDR3, the DNA is TGTGCCAGCAGTGAAGTAGGCGGTAGGGAGACCCAGTACTTC.

This clone was observed a single time. The chain combines TRBV28 with TRBJ1-2; D not resolved. This CDR3 comprises 12 residues. Germline-derived CDR1 and CDR2 are MDHEN and SYDVKM. This CDR3 is CGAGRANYGYTF. The CDR3 DNA is TGTGGCGCGGGGAGAGCTAACTATGGCTACACCTTC.

The chain carries TRBV6-1 and TRBJ2-5; D unclear. Per the germline V gene, CDR1 is MNHNS and CDR2 is SASEGT. This CDR3 has 13 amino acids. Trimming took 8 bases from V and 5 from J, leaving 15 bases between them. The DNA for the CDR3 is TGTGCCAGCTCAGGCAGTCCTTATGAGACCCAGTACTTC. Protein product: CASSGSPYETQYF.

This chain uses TRBV10-3 with TRBJ1-1, with a possible D match to TRBD1 (5 bases). CDR3 length: 14 residues. V was trimmed by 8 bases and J by 3 bases, leaving 16 bases between them. Germline V gene sequence: CDR1 ENHRY, CDR2 SYGVKD. The CDR3 reads CAIGGMMGYTEAFF. The DNA for the CDR3 is TGTGCCATCGGGGGGATGATGGGGTACACTGAAGCTTTCTTT.

The rearrangement joins TRBV25-1 to TRBJ2-5; TRBD2 aligns across 8 bases. The V segment lost 4 bases and the J segment 5 bases; nucleotides outside the gene matches: 6. CDR3 size: 14 residues. Germline V gene sequence: CDR1 MGHDK, CDR2 SYGVNS. The CDR3 nucleotides read TGTGCCAGCAGTGTTGCGGGAGGTGGTGAGACCCAGTACTTC. This sequence encodes CASSVAGGGETQYF. The full variable domain, its missing parts supplied by reference TRBV25-1 and TRBJ2-5, is EADIYQTPRYLVIGTGKKITLECSQTMGHDKMYWYQQDPGMELHLIHYSYGVNSTEKGDLSSESTVSRIRTEHFPLTLESARPSHTSQYLCASSVAGGGETQYFGPGTRLLVL.

J is TRBJ1-1 and V is TRBV15; no reliable D call. Trimming removed 0 bases at V and 6 bases at J, with 11 bases between. The germline V gene has CDR1 LNHNV and CDR2 YYDKDF (reference sequence). This CDR3 region has 14 residues. CDR3 amino acids: CATSRDLLYSEAFF. Written as DNA, the CDR3 is TGTGCCACCAGCAGAGATCTTCTGTATTCTGAAGCTTTCTTT.

The J gene is TRBJ2-7, the V gene TRBV6-5; D is perhaps TRBD2 (6 bases). Looked up from germline, CDR1 is MNHEY and CDR2 is SVGAGI. Trimming pared 5 bases from V and 4 bases from J, leaving 18 bases between. The CDR3 runs 15 residues. CDR3 sequence: CASSPWIGGKYEQYF. The CDR3 DNA follows: TGTGCCAGCAGTCCATGGATCGGGGGAAAGTACGAGCAGTACTTC.

The chain links TRBV5-6 to TRBJ1-1; 8 bases fit TRBD1. The germline V gene has CDR1 SGHDT and CDR2 YYEEEE. The V gene end was trimmed by 1 base and the J gene end by 0 bases; junction bases not matched to a gene: 8. The CDR3 length is 17 residues. DNA for the CDR3: TGTGCCAGCAGCTTGCCCAGGGGGCGTCCCTTGAACACTGAAGCTTTCTTT. Translating gives CASSLPRGRPLNTEAFF.

This sequence joins TRBV6-5 and TRBJ2-7; D gene uncertain. Trimming took off 4 bases at V and 0 bases at J, with 13 bases between the two ends. Germline-derived CDR1 and CDR2 are MNHEY and SVGAGI. The CDR3 sequence is 15 residues long. CDR3 loop: CASSSGDLSSYEQYF. DNA for the CDR3: TGTGCCAGCAGTTCGGGCGACCTGAGCTCCTACGAGCAGTACTTC.